This T cell receptor beta chain was obtained from a study of identifying expanded T cells in peripheral blood. The sample holds one count of this clone. Healthy donors had no documented immune events, such as infections, while sampled. Some clones are missing from TCRdb's copy, which holds only in-frame ones; the method was immunoSEQ multiplex PCR. The data show 100,000 to 150,000 clones, more than 80% seen once. In germline, CDR1 is MNHEY, CDR2 SVGAGI. CDR3 length: 14 amino acids. Trimming removed 0 bases at V and 6 bases at J, with 9 bases between. The sequence derives from a person aged 18 to 75 in good health. Sequenced: blood. V usage is TRBV6-5 and J usage is TRBJ1-5, with D unresolved. CDR3 sequence (DNA): TGTGCCAGCAGTTACTCGACCCGGGGTCAGCCCCAGCATTTT. Protein: CASSYSTRGQPQHF.